This is a list of T cell receptor beta chains from one sample in a study of blood T cell repertoires in COVID-19. This table comes from immunoSEQ multiplex PCR, and its TCRdb copy is limited to in-frame clones, with some not included. The sample contains a few hundred thousand clones, about 88% of which appear only once. Material: peripheral blood. The receptors derive from a man aged 55 to 70 who had recovered from COVID-19. Both conserved end residues are part of each CDR3. Fields, in order: J gene, clone size, D gene, V gene, CDR3 protein, CDR3 DNA. D genes are given only for firm matches. Where a row states a size, it is once, few, many or the class of an expanded clone; other rows omit it.

>TRBJ2-7|.|.|TRBV27
CASRDGLTYEQYF
TGTGCCAGCAGGGATGGACTGACCTACGAGCAGTACTTC
>TRBJ2-7|.|TRBD1|TRBV5-6
CASSLGQGNYEQYF
TGTGCCAGCAGCCTCGGACAGGGGAACTACGAGCAGTACTTC
>TRBJ2-3|.|.|TRBV24-1
CATSEAGFDTQYF
TGTGCCACCAGTGAGGCAGGCTTCGATACGCAGTATTTT
>TRBJ2-7|.|.|TRBV7-9
CASSHSTTHSSYEQYF
TGTGCCAGCAGCCACAGCACAACCCACTCCTCCTACGAGCAGTACTTC
>TRBJ1-2|.|TRBD1|TRBV4-1
CASSQPTGDYGYTF
TGCGCCAGCAGCCAACCGACAGGGGACTATGGCTACACCTTC
>TRBJ2-1|once|.|TRBV30
CAWTSPSSYNEQFF
TGTGCCTGGACCTCTCCGAGCTCCTACAATGAGCAGTTCTTC
>TRBJ1-4|.|.|TRBV3-1/TRBV3-2
CASSHMQGTEKLFF
TGTGCCAGCAGCCATATGCAGGGGACGGAAAAACTGTTTTTT
>TRBJ2-1|.|TRBD2|TRBV6-5
CASSYSGGRQFF
TGTGCCAGCAGTTACTCGGGGGGGAGGCAGTTCTTC
>TRBJ2-7|.|TRBD1|TRBV5-4
CASSSPGQSSYEQYF
TGTGCCAGCAGTTCTCCGGGACAGAGCTCCTACGAGCAGTACTTC
>TRBJ2-4|few|TRBD2|TRBV5-1
CASSLSGVDKNIQYF
TGCGCCAGCAGCCTGAGCGGGGTTGACAAAAACATTCAGTACTTC
>TRBJ1-1|few|.|TRBV5-1
CASSLTGNTEAFF
TGCGCCAGCAGCTTGACAGGGAACACTGAAGCTTTCTTT
>TRBJ2-1|once|TRBD2|TRBV29-1
CSVDKTSGGYNEQFF
TGCAGCGTTGATAAGACTAGCGGGGGATACAATGAGCAGTTCTTC
>TRBJ2-5|.|.|TRBV6-1
CASSAPRRGAGGRQETQYF
TGTGCCAGCAGTGCCCCCCGTCGGGGGGCCGGGGGGAGACAAGAGACCCAGTACTTC
>TRBJ2-3|.|.|TRBV27
CASSLFGPDTQYF
TGTGCCAGCAGTTTATTTGGCCCAGATACGCAGTATTTT
>TRBJ1-1|.|TRBD1|TRBV19
CATKRDRLQNTEAFF
TGTGCCACCAAGAGGGACAGACTCCAGAACACTGAAGCTTTCTTT
>TRBJ1-5|.|.|TRBV13
CASSLEAGGHSNQPQHF
TGTGCCAGCAGCTTAGAGGCGGGGGGGCATAGCAATCAGCCCCAGCATTTT
>TRBJ2-5|.|TRBD2|TRBV7-2
CASSLGGLAAQETQYF
TGTGCCAGCAGCTTAGGTGGACTAGCGGCGCAAGAGACCCAGTACTTC
>TRBJ1-5|.|.|TRBV21-1
CASSKAAGGFDQPQHF
TGTGCCAGCAGCAAAGCCGCAGGGGGCTTCGATCAGCCCCAGCATTTT
>TRBJ2-7|.|.|TRBV29-1
CSVGRGGEQYF
TGCAGCGTAGGGCGGGGTGGGGAGCAGTACTTC
>TRBJ1-3|.|.|TRBV30
CAWSVGSGNTIYF
TGTGCCTGGAGTGTTGGCAGTGGAAACACCATATATTTT
>TRBJ1-1|.|.|TRBV6-5
CASATGNYMNTEAFF
TGTGCCAGCGCCACAGGGAATTACATGAACACTGAAGCTTTCTTT
>TRBJ1-3|.|.|TRBV10-3
CAISEGTLSGNTIYF
TGTGCCATCAGTGAGGGGACATTATCTGGAAACACCATATATTTT
>TRBJ2-5|.|TRBD2|TRBV4-1
CASSQTSGGARETQYF
TGCGCCAGCAGCCAGACTAGCGGGGGGGCCCGAGAGACCCAGTACTTC
>TRBJ2-7|.|.|TRBV4-2
CASSQEGSEGLPLGQYF
TGTGCCAGCAGCCAAGAAGGAAGTGAAGGACTCCCGCTCGGGCAGTACTTC
>TRBJ2-1|.|TRBD1|TRBV6-6
CASSPDRVGSYNEQFF
TGTGCCAGCAGTCCGGACAGGGTCGGATCCTACAATGAGCAGTTCTTC
>TRBJ2-1|.|.|TRBV10-2
CASLTGYNEQFF
TGCGCCAGCTTGACAGGTTACAATGAGCAGTTCTTC
>TRBJ1-1|once|.|TRBV2
CASWAGFGMNTEAFF
TGTGCCAGTTGGGCGGGATTCGGTATGAACACTGAAGCTTTCTTT
>TRBJ2-7|.|.|TRBV7-9
CASSLGGGTEYF
TGTGCCAGCAGCTTGGGGGGTGGGACCGAGTACTTC
>TRBJ2-1|.|.|TRBV9
CASSVTRPYNEQFF
TGTGCCAGCAGCGTAACTAGACCCTACAATGAGCAGTTCTTC
>TRBJ1-2|.|.|TRBV11-2
CASSLDYPPGYYGYTF
TGTGCCAGCAGCTTAGATTATCCTCCCGGTTACTATGGCTACACCTTC
>TRBJ2-7|.|TRBD1|TRBV4-2
CASSQDRGLEQYF
TGTGCCAGCAGCCAAGACAGGGGGCTAGAGCAGTACTTC
>TRBJ1-1|.|.|TRBV18
CASSPRAGRNTEAFF
TGTGCCAGCTCACCTAGAGCGGGGAGGAACACTGAAGCTTTCTTT
>TRBJ1-1|few|.|TRBV4-2
CASSQEPAGSNTEAFF
TGTGCCAGCAGCCAAGAGCCGGCGGGCTCTAACACTGAAGCTTTCTTT
>TRBJ2-7|.|.|TRBV5-1
CASSSGEVWGEQYF
TGCGCCAGCAGCTCCGGGGAAGTATGGGGCGAGCAGTACTTC
>TRBJ2-2|once|TRBD1|TRBV7-6
CASSLADRGLGELFF
TGTGCCAGCAGCTTAGCAGACAGGGGGCTCGGGGAGCTGTTTTTT
>TRBJ1-5|.|TRBD1|TRBV5-8
CASSLGQGVRQPQHF
TGTGCCAGCAGCTTGGGACAGGGGGTTCGTCAGCCCCAGCATTTT
>TRBJ2-1|.|.|TRBV19
CASSKRGGGFYNEQFF
TGTGCCAGTAGTAAACGAGGGGGTGGGTTTTATAATGAGCAGTTCTTC
>TRBJ2-1|few|TRBD2|TRBV6-4
CASSDAGGYNEQFF
TGTGCCAGCAGTGACGCGGGGGGGTACAATGAGCAGTTCTTC
>TRBJ1-5|.|TRBD1|TRBV5-6
CASSLAGQGWNQPQHF
TGTGCCAGCAGCTTGGCGGGACAGGGCTGGAATCAGCCCCAGCATTTT
>TRBJ1-1|.|.|TRBV4-1
CASSQAGGYTEAFF
TGCGCCAGCAGCCAAGCCGGCGGATACACTGAAGCTTTCTTT
>TRBJ2-3|.|.|TRBV9
CASSVYSHTDTQYF
TGTGCCAGCAGCGTATACTCCCACACAGATACGCAGTATTTT
>TRBJ1-5|.|.|TRBV19
CASSINQGLGQPQHF
TGTGCCAGTAGTATAAACCAGGGGTTGGGTCAGCCCCAGCATTTT
>TRBJ2-3|few|.|TRBV2
CASTGGGSTDTQYF
TGTGCCAGCACAGGTGGAGGGAGCACAGATACGCAGTATTTT
>TRBJ2-2|once|TRBD2|TRBV3-1/TRBV3-2
CASGVERGTTGELFF
TGTGCCAGCGGGGTCGAGCGGGGGACCACCGGGGAGCTGTTTTTT
>TRBJ2-3|.|.|TRBV9
CASSVDPPLGAADTQYF
TGTGCCAGCAGCGTAGACCCCCCATTGGGAGCGGCGGATACGCAGTATTTT
>TRBJ2-1|once|TRBD2|TRBV2
CASSLLAGGPHEQFF
TGTGCCAGCAGTTTACTAGCGGGGGGGCCCCATGAGCAGTTCTTC
>TRBJ2-7|.|TRBD2|TRBV6-5
CASSLTSGGSYEQYF
TGTGCCAGCAGCTTGACTAGCGGGGGTTCCTACGAGCAGTACTTC
>TRBJ2-5|.|TRBD2|TRBV5-1
CASSWVSGGARETQYF
TGCGCCAGCAGCTGGGTTAGCGGGGGGGCCCGGGAGACCCAGTACTTC
>TRBJ2-7|.|TRBD1|TRBV2
CATRQGTYEQYF
TGTGCCACCCGACAGGGAACCTACGAGCAGTACTTC
>TRBJ2-2|once|TRBD2|TRBV7-3
CASRLAGLSGELFF
TGTGCCAGCAGACTAGCGGGGTTATCCGGGGAGCTGTTTTTT
>TRBJ2-5|.|.|TRBV7-8
CASSLRGIGETQYF
TGTGCCAGCAGCTTAAGGGGGATTGGAGAGACCCAGTACTTC
>TRBJ1-6|.|.|TRBV19
CASRTYEYNSPLHF
TGTGCCAGTAGGACATACGAATATAATTCACCCCTCCACTTT
>TRBJ1-5|.|.|TRBV18
CASSPIPTEYSNQPQHF
TGTGCCAGCTCACCAATACCCACAGAATATAGCAATCAGCCCCAGCATTTT